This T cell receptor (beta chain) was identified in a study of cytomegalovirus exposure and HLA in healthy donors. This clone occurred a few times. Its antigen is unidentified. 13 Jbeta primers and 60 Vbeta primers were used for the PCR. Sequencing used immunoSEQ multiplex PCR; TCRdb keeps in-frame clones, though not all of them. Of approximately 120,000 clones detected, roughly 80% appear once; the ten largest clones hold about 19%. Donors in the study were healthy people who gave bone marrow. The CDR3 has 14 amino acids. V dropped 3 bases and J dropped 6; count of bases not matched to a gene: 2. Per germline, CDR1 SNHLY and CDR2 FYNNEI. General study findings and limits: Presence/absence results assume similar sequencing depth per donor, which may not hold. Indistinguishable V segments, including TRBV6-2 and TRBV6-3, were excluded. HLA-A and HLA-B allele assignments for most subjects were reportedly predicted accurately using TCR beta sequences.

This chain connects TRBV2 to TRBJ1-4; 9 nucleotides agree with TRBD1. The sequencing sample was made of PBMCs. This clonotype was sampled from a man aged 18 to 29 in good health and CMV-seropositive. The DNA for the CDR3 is TGTGCCAGCAGTGATGGGACAGGGTATGAAAAACTGTTTTTT. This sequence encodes CASSDGTGYEKLFF.